Many counts were recorded for the clone carrying this T cell receptor beta chain. Antigen specificity is unknown. These data originate in a study of prognosis after radiotherapy for stage I lung cancer. V was trimmed by 2 bases and J by 8 bases, leaving 15 bases between them. This CDR3 has 14 amino acids. Germline V gene sequence: CDR1 DFQATT, CDR2 SNEGSKA (reference sequence). Genomic DNA yielded TCR beta CDR3, amplified by two-round multiplex PCR. The authors ran first-round PCR with primers specific to each TRBV and TRBJ gene. TCRdb independently ran MiXCR on the multiplex PCR reads; one entry per CDR3 protein. The sample includes over 11,000 distinct CDR3 sequences, about a quarter of them seen just once. Whole-study findings and limits: A determination of whether the expanded TCR clones were tumor-specific was not made.

The material sequenced was PBMCs, taken before or after stereotactic body radiation therapy (not recorded which). The receptor comes from a donor aged 50 or older with non-small cell lung cancer. The chain joins TRBV20-1 to TRBJ2-2; weak D call: TRBD1 (6 bases). The CDR3 loop is CSARRSGAVGELFF. CDR3 nucleotide sequence: TGCAGTGCTAGAAGGTCAGGGGCGGTGGGGGAGCTGTTTTTT.